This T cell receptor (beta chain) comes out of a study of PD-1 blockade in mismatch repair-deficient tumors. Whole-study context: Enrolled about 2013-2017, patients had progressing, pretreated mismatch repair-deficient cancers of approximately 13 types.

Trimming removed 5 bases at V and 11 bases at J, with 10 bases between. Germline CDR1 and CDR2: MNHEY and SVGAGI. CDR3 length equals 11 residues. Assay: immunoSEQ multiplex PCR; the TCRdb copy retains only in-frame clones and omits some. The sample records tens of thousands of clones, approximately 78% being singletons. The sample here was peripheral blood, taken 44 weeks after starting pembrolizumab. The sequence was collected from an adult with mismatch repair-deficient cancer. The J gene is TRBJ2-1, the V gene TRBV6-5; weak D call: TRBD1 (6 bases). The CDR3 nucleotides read TGTGCCAGCAGTACACGGGACAAGCAGTTCTTC. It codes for CASSTRDKQFF.